A single sample gave rise to the 25 T cell receptor beta chains below, sequenced in a study of blood T cell repertoires in COVID-19. Assay used: immunoSEQ multiplex PCR; TCRdb lists only in-frame clones, some missing. Among roughly 120,000 clones listed, 60% to 85% were seen once. Sequenced material: peripheral blood. The receptors shown here come from a man aged 65 to 79 with acute or convalescent COVID-19.

The rearrangement links TRBV18 to TRBJ2-1, with TRBD2 matching over 12 bases. Trimming at V came to 2 bases and at J to 7 bases, leaving 0 bases not matched to a gene. Germline CDR1 reads KGHSH; CDR2 reads LQKENI. The CDR3 loop spans 14 amino acids. The CDR3 bases are TGTGCCAGCTCACCAGGGACTAGCGGGAATGAGCAGTTCTTC. It specifies CASSPGTSGNEQFF.

In this sample, this clone turned up a few times. The chain links TRBV28 to TRBJ1-6; D may be TRBD1 (6 bases). This CDR3 comprises 14 residues. V was pared by 8 bases and J by 3 bases, with 11 bases between. The germline V gene encodes CDR1 MDHEN and CDR2 SYDVKM. The CDR3 nucleotides are TGTGCCAGCTACTCACAGGGCTATAATTCACCCCTCCACTTT. Amino acid sequence: CASYSQGYNSPLHF.

V gene TRBV9 combines with J gene TRBJ2-5; 10 bases line up with TRBD1. The CDR3 consists of 15 residues. V trimming: 0 bases; J trimming: 5 bases; junction bases outside the gene matches: 4. Germline V gene lookup returns CDR1 SGDLS and CDR2 YYNGEE. The chain's CDR3 is CASSVETGGSETQYF. The CDR3 DNA reads TGTGCCAGCAGCGTAGAGACAGGGGGCAGTGAGACCCAGTACTTC.

This sequence joins TRBV5-1 and TRBJ2-1; TRBD2 agrees at 10 bases. CDR1 and CDR2 from the germline V gene are SGHRS and YFSETQ. The CDR3 covers 13 residues. V shed 0 bases and J 9 bases; nucleotides not matched to a gene: 0. The CDR3 nucleotides read TGCGCCAGCAGCTTGGGGACTAGCGGTGAGCAGTTCTTC. Its translation is CASSLGTSGEQFF.

CDR3 amino acids: CASSLEGGGLNYGYTF. The CDR3 region has the DNA TGTGCCAGCAGCTTAGAGGGAGGAGGGCTTAACTATGGCTACACCTTC. V is TRBV7-8 and J is TRBJ1-2; D is unclear. This CDR3 contains 16 residues. Per the germline V gene, CDR1 is SGHVS and CDR2 is FQNEAQ. V was shortened by 1 base and J by 1 base, with 13 bases between the two germline ends.

The rearrangement uses TRBV3-1 (or the pseudogene TRBV3-2) and TRBJ2-6; D not certain. The CDR3 is made up of 14 amino acids. V was pared by 4 bases and J by 3 bases, with 7 bases between. Germline V gene sequence: CDR1 LGHDT, CDR2 YNNKEL (reference sequence). The CDR3 region has the DNA TGTGCCAGCAGCCTCATTAGTGGGGCCAACGTCCTGACTTTC. The encoded protein is CASSLISGANVLTF.

This clone came up once. The chain combines TRBV4-1 with TRBJ2-1, with D perhaps matching TRBD1 (6 bases). Germline V CDR1 and CDR2: MGHRA, YSYEKL. The CDR3 is made up of 17 amino acids. The V end was cut by 6 bases, the J end by 1 base, with 19 bases between. The chain's CDR3 is CASRQQPTGSSYNEQFF. The CDR3 DNA reads TGCGCCAGCAGGCAGCAACCAACAGGGAGTTCCTACAATGAGCAGTTCTTC.

The rearrangement uses TRBV24-1 and TRBJ2-1; D may be TRBD1 (5 bases). V dropped 1 base and J dropped 5 bases, with 14 bases sitting between them. This CDR3 has 16 amino acids. Looked up from germline, CDR1 is KGHDR and CDR2 is SFDVKD. CDR3 DNA: TGTGCCACCAGTGATTTTGGGGCTTCTAATAACAATGAGCAGTTCTTC. Protein product: CATSDFGASNNNEQFF.

The genes are TRBV29-1 and TRBJ2-3; 9 positions match TRBD2. V lost 5 bases, J lost 0 bases, and 6 bases stayed unmatched. The CDR3 contains 15 residues. Germline CDR1 is SQVTM and CDR2 is ANQGSEA. CDR3 sequence (DNA): TGCAGCGTTTTGACTAGCGGATCTAGCACAGATACGCAGTATTTT. It is translated as CSVLTSGSSTDTQYF.

The chain carries TRBV5-4 and TRBJ1-1; D might be TRBD1 (5 bases). The CDR3 has 14 residues. The germline CDR1 and CDR2 sequences are SGHNT and YYREEE (reference sequence). V gave up 0 bases and J gave up 11 bases, with 17 bases separating them. The CDR3 protein is CASSLDSPDRGAFF. The DNA of the CDR3 is TGTGCCAGCAGCTTGGACAGCCCGGATAGGGGTGCTTTCTTT.

V usage is TRBV7-8 and J usage is TRBJ1-1, with 9 bases lining up with TRBD1. Germline V gene sequence: CDR1 SGHVS, CDR2 FQNEAQ. J was trimmed by 5 bases and V by 4 bases; bases with no gene match: 11. CDR3 size: 16 residues. DNA for the CDR3: TGTGCCAGCAGCTCCAAGCGGACAGGGGACGATACTGAAGCTTTCTTT. Protein: CASSSKRTGDDTEAFF. Full variable domain (missing parts from reference TRBV7-8 and TRBJ1-1): GAGVSQSPRYKVAKRGQDVALRCDPISGHVSLFWYQQALGQGPEFLTYFQNEAQLDKSGLPSDRFFAERPEGSVSTLKIQRTQQEDSAVYLCASSSKRTGDDTEAFFGQGTRLTVV.

This CDR3 reads CASSLFSGVSGNTIYF. The CDR3 DNA reads as TGCGCCAGCAGCTTGTTCTCCGGGGTCTCTGGAAACACCATATATTTT. V gene TRBV5-1 combines with J gene TRBJ1-3; no clear D gene. With 1 base removed from V and 0 bases from J, the gap between germline ends came to 11 bases. The CDR3 has 16 residues. Germline CDR1 is SGHRS and CDR2 is YFSETQ.

This sequence joins TRBV4-3 and TRBJ2-7; D possibly corresponds to TRBD1 (5 bases). The germline V gene has CDR1 LGHNA and CDR2 YSLEER. The CDR3 consists of 14 residues. Trimming left V 1 base short and J 5 bases short, with 12 bases between. CDR3 in DNA: TGCGCCAGCAGCCAAGTTTTGGGGCACAACGAGCAGTACTTC. Residues: CASSQVLGHNEQYF.

V is TRBV5-6 and J is TRBJ2-5, with 7 nucleotides matching TRBD2. V shed 0 bases, J shed 5 bases, and the junction held 4 bases outside the gene matches. CDR1 and CDR2 (germline): SGHDT, YYEEEE. This CDR3 region has 14 residues. DNA of the CDR3: TGTGCCAGCAGCTTGGAACTTAGCGGGGAGACCCAGTACTTC. This codes for CASSLELSGETQYF.

The gene calls are TRBV3-1 (or the pseudogene TRBV3-2) and TRBJ1-1, with TRBD1 matching over 8 bases. The CDR3 extends over 15 amino acids. The V segment lost 3 bases and the J segment 5 bases; nucleotides outside the gene matches: 8. Germline V gene sequence: CDR1 LGHDT, CDR2 YNNKEL (reference sequence). CDR3 in amino acids: CASSHDAGGRTEAFF. The CDR3 DNA is TGTGCCAGCAGCCATGATGCAGGGGGCCGGACTGAAGCTTTCTTT.

The chain is built from TRBV5-6 and TRBJ2-3, with 11 bases identical to TRBD2. This CDR3 contains 16 residues. V lost 3 bases, J lost 1 base, and 4 bases stayed unmatched. The V gene's germline CDR1 is SGHDT and CDR2 YYEEEE. The CDR3 is CASSSRLAGRTDTQYF. DNA of the CDR3: TGTGCCAGCAGCTCTCGACTAGCGGGGCGCACAGATACGCAGTATTTT.

V usage is TRBV4-1 and J usage is TRBJ2-7; 10 bases fit TRBD2. V was pared by 2 bases and J by 2 bases, with 0 bases of the junction left unmatched. CDR1 is MGHRA and CDR2 is YSYEKL in the germline V gene. The CDR3 totals 14 residues. The CDR3 DNA is TGCGCCAGCAGCCAACTAGCGGGGGCCTACGAGCAGTACTTC. It specifies CASSQLAGAYEQYF.

The chain recombines TRBV7-9 with TRBJ1-1; D call uncertain. The CDR3 length is 14 residues. Germline V gene data show CDR1 as SEHNR and CDR2 as FQNEAQ (reference sequence). Trimming left V 3 bases short and J 5 bases short, with 13 bases between. In DNA form, the CDR3 reads TGTGCCAGCAGCTTTTTCGGGGTAGGGACTGAAGCTTTCTTT. Translating it yields CASSFFGVGTEAFF.

The chain links TRBV5-5 to TRBJ1-5, with a tentative D call TRBD1 (5 bases). This CDR3 comprises 16 residues. The germline V gene encodes CDR1 SGHKS and CDR2 YYEKEE (reference sequence). V shed 4 bases and J shed 4 bases, with 18 bases lying between them. Here the CDR3 reads CASSMGPRTLNQPQHF. CDR3 DNA sequence: TGTGCCAGCAGCATGGGCCCCAGGACACTTAATCAGCCCCAGCATTTT.

The chain couples TRBV6-5 to TRBJ1-1; D not certain. The CDR3 has 10 residues. From germline, CDR1 is MNHEY and CDR2 SVGAGI. V lost 6 bases and J 5 bases, leaving 4 bases between the germline ends. In nucleotides, the CDR3 is TGTGCCAGCAGCAGAACTGAAGCTTTCTTT. Protein: CASSRTEAFF.

CDR3 sequence: CASRRDRSSYEQYF. CDR3 coding DNA: TGTGCCAGCAGACGGGACAGGTCCTCCTACGAGCAGTACTTC. This chain uses TRBV27 with TRBJ2-7, with 8 bases lining up with TRBD1. J gave up 0 bases and V 6 bases, and 4 bases lay outside the gene matches. CDR1 MNHEY and CDR2 SMNVEV come from the germline V gene (reference sequence). CDR3 length: 14 amino acids.

The chain carries TRBV14 and TRBJ2-1, with D tentatively TRBD2 (5 bases). The CDR3 covers 14 residues. CDR1 and CDR2 (germline): SGHDN, FVKESK. V lost 2 bases to trimming and J lost 4 bases, with 9 bases between them. CDR3 region: CASSQTAEYNEQFF. The CDR3 nucleotides read TGTGCCAGCAGCCAAACAGCGGAGTACAATGAGCAGTTCTTC. Full variable domain (rest looked up from reference TRBV14 and TRBJ2-1): EAGVTQFPSHSVIEKGQTVTLRCDPISGHDNLYWYRRVMGKEIKFLLHFVKESKQDESGMPNNRFLAERTGGTYSTLKVQPAELEDSGVYFCASSQTAEYNEQFFGPGTRLTVL.

This clone was detected many times. Other DNA sequences of this sample code for an identical CDR3. The rearrangement links TRBV3-1 (or the pseudogene TRBV3-2) to TRBJ1-5, with D possibly being TRBD1 (5 bases). This CDR3 contains 13 residues. CDR1 and CDR2 from the germline V gene are LGHDT and YNNKEL (reference sequence). Trimming pared 3 bases from V and 3 bases from J, leaving 6 bases between. The CDR3 region has the DNA TGTGCCAGCAGCCAGGACACCAATCAGCCCCAGCATTTT. Translating gives CASSQDTNQPQHF.

This chain uses TRBV15 with TRBJ2-7, with 13 bases aligning to TRBD2. There are 16 residues in the CDR3. Germline CDR1 and CDR2: LNHNV and YYDKDF (reference sequence). The trim removed 2 bases at V and 5 bases at J, leaving 6 bases unmatched. The CDR3 DNA reads TGTGCCACCAGCAGATCGCGGACTAGCGGGAGCAACGAGCAGTACTTC. It yields the protein CATSRSRTSGSNEQYF. The whole variable domain, remainder taken from reference TRBV15 and TRBJ2-7, is DAMVIQNPRYQVTQFGKPVTLSCSQTLNHNVMYWYQQKSSQAPKLLFHYYDKDFNNEADTPDNFQSRRPNTSFCFLDIRSPGLGDTAMYLCATSRSRTSGSNEQYFGPGTRLTVT.

Here the CDR3 reads CASSTRFSGGYEQYF. The CDR3 DNA sequence: TGTGCCAGTAGTACTCGGTTTAGCGGTGGCTACGAGCAGTACTTC. V and J are TRBV19 and TRBJ2-7, with D perhaps TRBD2 (6 bases). With 4 bases removed from V and 3 bases from J, the gap between germline ends came to 16 bases. The CDR3 runs to 15 residues. CDR1 and CDR2 from the germline V gene are LNHDA and SQIVND (reference sequence).